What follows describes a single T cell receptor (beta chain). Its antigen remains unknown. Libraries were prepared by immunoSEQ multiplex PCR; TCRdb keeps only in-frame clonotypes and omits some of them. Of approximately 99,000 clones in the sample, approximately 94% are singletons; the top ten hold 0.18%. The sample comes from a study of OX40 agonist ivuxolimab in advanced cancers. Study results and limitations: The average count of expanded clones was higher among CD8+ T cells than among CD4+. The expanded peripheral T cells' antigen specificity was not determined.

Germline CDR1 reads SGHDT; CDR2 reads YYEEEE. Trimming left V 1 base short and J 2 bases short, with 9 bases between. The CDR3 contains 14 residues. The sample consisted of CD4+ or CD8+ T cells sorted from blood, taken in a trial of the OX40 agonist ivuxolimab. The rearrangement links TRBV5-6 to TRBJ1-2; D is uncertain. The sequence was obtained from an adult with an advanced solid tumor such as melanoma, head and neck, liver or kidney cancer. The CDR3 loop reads CASSLFSINYGYTF. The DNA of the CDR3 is TGTGCCAGCAGCTTGTTTTCTATCAACTATGGCTACACCTTC. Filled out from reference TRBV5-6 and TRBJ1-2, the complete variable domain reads DAGVTQSPTHLIKTRGQQVTLRCSPKSGHDTVSWYQQALGQGPQFIFQYYEEEERQRGNFPDRFSGHQFPNYSSELNVNALLLGDSALYLCASSLFSINYGYTFGSGTRLTVV.